This is a list of T cell receptor beta chains from one sample in a study of patients and donors after allogeneic stem cell transplantation. TCRdb re-derived calls from the RT-PCR reads in MiXCR, one entry per CDR3 protein. The table has about 230,000 distinct CDR3 sequences, over 12% seen once. Sample: blood, either unsorted or a sorted T cell fraction (not recorded which). The receptors come from a human donor who was either an allogeneic HSCT recipient or a stem cell or donor lymphocyte infusion donor (not recorded which). It is not recorded whose cells these are; they may come from a transplant donor. Each CDR3 is given with its conserved first and last residue. The D gene is left open where the match is weak. The listing skips clone size in some rows; elsewhere it reads once, few, many or a size class.

d_call | j_call | v_call | clone_size | cdr3_nt | cdr3_aa
TRBD2 | TRBJ2-7 | TRBV5-4 | few | TGTGCCAGCAGCCTAGCGGGGACCCAGGGCGAGCAGTACTTC | CASSLAGTQGEQYF
NA | TRBJ2-3 | TRBV20-1 | many | TGCAGTGCCGAGACAGGCACAGATACGCAGTATTTT | CSAETGTDTQYF
NA | TRBJ2-1 | TRBV20-1 | many | TGCAGTGCTAGGGGCGGGGCGGGCTACAATGAGCAGTTCTTC | CSARGGAGYNEQFF
TRBD2 | TRBJ2-5 | TRBV3-1 | NA | TGTGCCAGCACCAGCGGGGCCTTGAAGACCCAGTACTTC | CASTSGALKTQYF
NA | TRBJ1-5 | TRBV7-3 | NA | TGTGCCAGCAGCCCGCCGAACAGAATGGGTAATCAGCCCCAGCATTTT | CASSPPNRMGNQPQHF
NA | TRBJ1-3 | TRBV12-3/TRBV12-4 | many | TGTGCCAGCAGGAAGCCCTCTGGAAACACCATATATTTT | CASRKPSGNTIYF
NA | TRBJ1-3 | TRBV7-9 | few | TGTGCCAGCAGCTTCCCCCTCTCCTCTGGAAACACCATATATTTT | CASSFPLSSGNTIYF
TRBD1 | TRBJ1-6 | TRBV5-5 | many | TGTGCCAGCAGCTTGGACAGGGGGGATTCACCCCTCCACTTT | CASSLDRGDSPLHF
NA | TRBJ2-5 | TRBV10-3 | NA | TGTGCCATCAGTGAGTCCCGACTAGACAAAGAGACCCAGTACTTC | CAISESRLDKETQYF
TRBD1 | TRBJ1-5 | TRBV30 | few | TGTGCCTGGACAGGGGGGAGCAATCAGCCCCAGCATTTT | CAWTGGSNQPQHF
NA | TRBJ1-2 | TRBV4-1 | many | TGCGCCAGCAGCCAAGATGGGATTTGGGGCTACACCTTC | CASSQDGIWGYTF
NA | TRBJ1-1 | TRBV11-1 | NA | TGTGCCAGCAGCTCAACAGAGAACACTGAAGCTTTCTTT | CASSSTENTEAFF
TRBD1 | TRBJ2-2 | TRBV5-1 | NA | TGCGCCAGCACCCGGGACAGAAAAACCGGGGAGCTGTTTTTT | CASTRDRKTGELFF
NA | TRBJ1-3 | TRBV5-1 | few | TGCGCCAGCAGCCCTACAGGAGAAACCGGAAACACCATATATTTT | CASSPTGETGNTIYF
TRBD1 | TRBJ1-1 | TRBV7-9 | many | TGTGCCAGCACTCAGGGGGGACAGACCGTTGAAGCTTTCTTT | CASTQGGQTVEAFF
NA | TRBJ1-5 | TRBV6-1 | NA | TGTGCCAGCAGTGAAGGGGGCACTAATCAGCCCCAGCATTTT | CASSEGGTNQPQHF
NA | TRBJ2-1 | TRBV4-3 | few | TGCGCCAGCAGCCAAGGGACCTCGGCCAATGAGCAGTTCTTC | CASSQGTSANEQFF
NA | TRBJ1-5 | TRBV11-2 | NA | TGTGCCAGCAGCTTTCAATCAGGGGACTATCAGCCCCAGCATTTT | CASSFQSGDYQPQHF
NA | TRBJ2-7 | TRBV7-2 | few | TGTGCCAGCAGCCGCCAGGGACACCCCTCCTACGAGCAGTACTTC | CASSRQGHPSYEQYF
TRBD1 | TRBJ2-5 | TRBV20-1 | few | TGCAGTGCTAGTCCCCGGGGGACAGGTCCTATCTTC | CSASPRGTGPIF
NA | TRBJ2-3 | TRBV7-8 | few | TGTGCCAGCAGCCCCCGGGCATTCAGCACAGATACGCAGTATTTT | CASSPRAFSTDTQYF
NA | TRBJ1-1 | TRBV28 | NA | TGTGCCAGCAGTTTATCCGCAGGGATAAACACTGAAGCTTTCTTT | CASSLSAGINTEAFF
NA | TRBJ1-2 | TRBV20-1 | few | TGCAGTGGTTCCGCAGGGCAGGGTGGCTACACCTTC | CSGSAGQGGYTF
TRBD2 | TRBJ2-7 | TRBV12-3/TRBV12-4 | many | TGTGCCAGCAGTCCCTGGGACAGACTAGCGGGGGAACCTTCCTACGAGCAGTACTTC | CASSPWDRLAGEPSYEQYF
NA | TRBJ2-2 | TRBV10-3 | few | TGTGCCATCAGTGCGTCTGTTAACACCGGGGAGCTGTTTTTT | CAISASVNTGELFF
TRBD2 | TRBJ2-3 | TRBV5-1 | many | TGCGCCAGCAGCTTACTAGCGGGCCCTACCACAGATACGCAGTATTTT | CASSLLAGPTTDTQYF
NA | TRBJ1-2 | TRBV12-3/TRBV12-4 | NA | TGTGCCAGCAGTTTGATTGGGGGGGACGGACCTAACTATGGCTACACCTTC | CASSLIGGDGPNYGYTF
NA | TRBJ1-5 | TRBV3-1 | many | TGTGCCAGCAGCCAAGTGGAGGGCAATCAGCCCCAGCATTTT | CASSQVEGNQPQHF
TRBD2 | TRBJ2-5 | TRBV20-1 | NA | TGCAGTGCCAGGCCTAGCGGGAGAGATGGGACCCAGTACTTC | CSARPSGRDGTQYF
NA | TRBJ2-7 | TRBV7-9 | NA | TGTGCCAGCAGCTTTTCAGGGGCGACCTACGAGCAGTACTTC | CASSFSGATYEQYF
TRBD1 | TRBJ1-4 | TRBV4-3 | NA | TGCGCCAGCAGCCGGGAGACAGGGGGTGAAAAACTGTTTTTT | CASSRETGGEKLFF
NA | TRBJ1-2 | TRBV4-2 | few | TGTGCCAGCAGCCAAGAATTCAGGGGAAACTATGGCTACACCTTC | CASSQEFRGNYGYTF
TRBD1 | TRBJ2-7 | TRBV20-1 | few | TGCAGTGCTAGGGGACAGGGGGCGAGCGAGCAGTACTTC | CSARGQGASEQYF
NA | TRBJ1-5 | TRBV4-1 | NA | TGCGCCAGCAGCCAGAGGGCCGAAGAGGGTAGCAATCAGCCCCAGCATTTT | CASSQRAEEGSNQPQHF
NA | TRBJ2-5 | TRBV20-1 | few | TGCAGTGCTAGGGTACAGGGACTAACCGAGACCCAGTACTTC | CSARVQGLTETQYF
TRBD1 | TRBJ1-1 | TRBV20-1 | few | TGCAGTGCACCGACAGGGGGGCGGATTAGGGGGACTGAAGCTTTCTTT | CSAPTGGRIRGTEAFF
NA | TRBJ2-3 | TRBV12-3/TRBV12-4 | few | TGTGCCAGCAGTCAGGGGGGAGGCAGGGATACGCAGTATTTT | CASSQGGGRDTQYF
NA | TRBJ1-1 | TRBV7-6 | NA | TGTGCCAGCAGCCTCCTAGGAGGGGATGAAGCTTTCTTT | CASSLLGGDEAFF
TRBD1 | TRBJ1-4 | TRBV3-1 | NA | TGTGCCAGCAGCCCCGTGAGACAGGGGTCAAGAGAAAAACTGTTTTTT | CASSPVRQGSREKLFF
NA | TRBJ2-3 | TRBV2 | many | TGTGCCAGTGGTGCCACAGATACGCAGTATTTT | CASGATDTQYF
NA | TRBJ2-7 | TRBV12-3/TRBV12-4 | many | TGTGCCAGCAGTCTCGATAGGGGGGATAGGAGGAGCGAGCAGTACTTC | CASSLDRGDRRSEQYF
NA | TRBJ1-2 | TRBV2 | NA | TGTGCCAGCATGGTATCAGGGTCCTATGGCTACACCTTC | CASMVSGSYGYTF
TRBD2 | TRBJ2-1 | TRBV14 | NA | TGTGCCAGCAGCCTAGCGGGGGGTGGTGCGAATGAGCAGTTCTTC | CASSLAGGGANEQFF